The TCR beta chain described here comes from a study of blood T cell repertoires in COVID-19. Study-wide background: Samples representing acute and convalescent COVID-19 were sourced from the United States, Italy and Spain. From T cells, B-cell-depleted T cells, or PBMCs came the material, which was cDNA or gDNA.

Followed longitudinally, the Seattle patients had been enrolled during active infection. Germline V lookup: CDR1 SQVTM, CDR2 ANQGSEA. CDR3 length equals 13 residues. The V gene lost 7 bases and the J gene lost 5 bases, with 17 bases spanning the gap. In the authors' workflow: For nucleated cells, counts were estimated from reference gene primer amplification. TCRdb's copy holds only in-frame clones and misses some; the assay was immunoSEQ multiplex PCR. That table is the source of V, J and clone size, and D and trimming were worked out from the DNA. The sample carries approximately 150,000 clones, 85% recorded once.

Sample: peripheral blood. The chain employs TRBV29-1 and TRBJ1-1; D is possibly TRBD1 (5 bases). This clonotype originated in an elderly woman with COVID-19, enrolled during active disease. CDR3 amino acids: CSAGGTVWTEAFF. The CDR3, as DNA: TGCAGCGCCGGAGGGACGGTGTGGACTGAAGCTTTCTTT.